This is a list of T cell receptor beta chains from one sample in a study of technical replicates of blood from a handful of donors. Assay used: immunoSEQ multiplex PCR; TCRdb lists only in-frame clones, some missing. Among 58,000 or so clones listed, around 87% were seen once. The sample was PBMCs. These receptors came from a human donor in good health. Some clones in this sample may be carry-over from other donors' samples. Each CDR3 is given with its conserved first and last residue. The D gene is left open where the match is weak. Only part of the rows carry a size: once, few, many, or a class if the clone is expanded.

V	J	D	size	DNA	CDR3
TRBV21-1	TRBJ2-2	-	-	TGTGCCAGCAGCAAAGAAAAGGGACAGGGGTTCGCCGGGGAGCTGTTTTTT	CASSKEKGQGFAGELFF
TRBV5-1	TRBJ1-6	-	-	TGCGCCAGCAGCTTATTGGGGGGGACTCTGGATTCACCCCTCCACTTT	CASSLLGGTLDSPLHF
TRBV27	TRBJ2-2	-	-	TGTGCCAGCAGTTTGGGAGTATACACCGGGGAGCTGTTTTTT	CASSLGVYTGELFF
TRBV7-8	TRBJ2-2	-	-	TGTGCCAGCAGCTCCCGAGGTTGGAGCGGCGACACCGGGGAGCTGTTTTTT	CASSSRGWSGDTGELFF
TRBV6-1	TRBJ2-7	-	-	TGTGCCACCAGGACAGCGAAAATAACCTACGAGCAGTACTTC	CATRTAKITYEQYF
TRBV4-3	TRBJ2-3	TRBD1	-	TGCGCCAGCAGCGGGAGGACAGGGGCGGATACGCAGTATTTT	CASSGRTGADTQYF
TRBV7-2	TRBJ2-5	-	-	TGTGCCAGCAGACAGAATCGGGAGACCCAGTACTTC	CASRQNRETQYF
TRBV5-5	TRBJ2-1	-	-	TGTGCCAGCAGCTCTCGGACACCAACGATGGTATACAATGAGCAGTTCTTC	CASSSRTPTMVYNEQFF
TRBV7-3	TRBJ2-7	TRBD2	-	TGTGCCAGCAGCCCAGCGGGGGACTCCTACGAGCAGTACTTC	CASSPAGDSYEQYF
TRBV2	TRBJ1-2	-	-	TGTGCCAGCAGTGACCCCCGGGGGGGAGGGGCCGCCGAGGACTATGGCTACACCTTC	CASSDPRGGGAAEDYGYTF
TRBV5-8	TRBJ2-7	TRBD2	-	TGTGCCAGCAGCTTGTTTCGGGGGGACGAGCAGTACTTC	CASSLFRGDEQYF
TRBV2	TRBJ1-6	-	once	TGTGCCAGCAGTACGACTGGGAGCTCCTATAATTCACCCCTCCACTTT	CASSTTGSSYNSPLHF
TRBV5-5	TRBJ1-2	TRBD1	-	TGTGCCAGCAGCACACAGGACAGGGGGCTAGGCTATGGCTACACCTTC	CASSTQDRGLGYGYTF
TRBV2	TRBJ2-7	TRBD2	-	TGTGCCAGCAGCAAAGACCGACTAGCGCTATCCTACGAGCAGTACTTC	CASSKDRLALSYEQYF
TRBV7-9	TRBJ2-7	TRBD1	-	TGTGCCAGCAGCCCCCGGGACAGGGCCTCCTACGAGCAGTACTTC	CASSPRDRASYEQYF
TRBV6-4	TRBJ1-1	-	-	TGTGCCAGCAGGCCTCATGGGGCAGCGAACACTGAAGCTTTCTTT	CASRPHGAANTEAFF
TRBV28	TRBJ2-7	TRBD2	-	TGTGCCAGCAGTCCCACGAGTAGCGGGGCCTGGAAGCAGTACTTC	CASSPTSSGAWKQYF